Below are 24 T cell receptor beta chains sequenced from a single sample in a study of blood T cell repertoires in COVID-19 (dated by TCRdb to the early 2020s). Receptors were amplified or captured by the immunoSEQ multiplex PCR assay. TCRdb stores this immuneACCESS table with in-frame sequences only. Part of the clones is absent; in the studies checked, under half of the shortfall reflects unresolved V genes, and no reason is known for the rest. In this sample the table shows about 140,000 clones, about 86% of which occur a single time. About 8% of the sample lies in the top ten. The material sequenced was peripheral blood. The receptors shown here come from a woman in her sixties with acute or convalescent COVID-19.

The CDR3 is CASSEAVAGETQYF. The DNA for the CDR3 is TGTGCCAGCAGTGAAGCGGTGGCAGGAGAGACCCAGTACTTC. The rearrangement joins TRBV6-1 to TRBJ2-5; no clear D. Looked up from germline, CDR1 is MNHNS and CDR2 is SASEGT. The CDR3 covers 14 residues. The V gene lost 0 bases and the J gene lost 4 bases, with 9 bases spanning the gap.

The chain uses TRBV21-1 and TRBJ1-2; the table names TRBD1, a call not compared with the DNA. TRBV21-1 is shown as a pseudogene. The CDR3 is made up of 12 amino acids. CDR3 nucleotides: TGTGCCAGCAGCCAGGGTGGCTATGGCTACACCTTC. Amino acids: CASSQGGYGYTF.

This clone was recorded a few times. V usage is TRBV29-1 and J usage is TRBJ2-3; 9 bases are shared with TRBD2. The trim removed 5 bases at V and 1 base at J, leaving 7 bases unmatched. This CDR3 region has 15 residues. CDR1 SQVTM and CDR2 ANQGSEA come from the germline V gene. The DNA for the CDR3 is TGCAGCGTTTCTCCGGTAGCGGGGGGCACAGATACGCAGTATTTT. Its translation: CSVSPVAGGTDTQYF.

This clone was observed many times. This chain joins TRBV27 and TRBJ1-1, with TRBD1 identical over 7 bases. Looked up from germline, CDR1 is MNHEY and CDR2 is SMNVEV (reference sequence). After removal of 5 bases from V and 5 bases from J, the junction contained 8 bases not matched to a gene. CDR3 length equals 14 residues. In DNA form, the CDR3 reads TGTGCCAGCAGTCTGACAGGGCGGAGGACTGAAGCTTTCTTT. Translating gives CASSLTGRRTEAFF.

This chain joins TRBV14 and TRBJ2-4; 13 bases are shared with TRBD2. J lost 6 bases, V lost 4 bases, and 9 bases had no gene match. Looked up from germline, CDR1 is SGHDN and CDR2 is FVKESK. CDR3 length: 17 residues. DNA for the CDR3: TGTGCCAGCAGCCGGACTAGCGGGGGATCGAGGATAAACATTCAGTACTTC. This codes for CASSRTSGGSRINIQYF.

This clone was observed once. The chain recombines TRBV6-2 or TRBV6-3 with TRBJ2-3, with 11 bases aligning to TRBD2. CDR3 size: 16 residues. V lost 6 bases, J lost 5 bases, and 10 bases stayed unmatched. CDR1 and CDR2 (germline): MNHEY, SVGEGT. In nucleotides, the CDR3 is TGTGCCAGCAGCGAACGACTAGCGGGGCGACGAGATACGCAGTATTTT. Protein product: CASSERLAGRRDTQYF.

The chain carries TRBV11-2 and TRBJ2-7, with 7 nucleotides matching TRBD1. V was pared by 5 bases and J by 6 bases, with 7 bases of the junction left unmatched. The CDR3 consists of 13 residues. Germline lookup yields CDR1 SGHAT and CDR2 FQNNGV. The CDR3 DNA is TGTGCCAGCAGCGCCCGGGACAGCTCCGAGCAGTACTTC. Translating it yields CASSARDSSEQYF.

The chain has TRBV28 and TRBJ1-2, with a possible D match to TRBD1 (5 bases). Looked up from germline, CDR1 is MDHEN and CDR2 is SYDVKM. V was pared by 7 bases and J by 0 bases, with 9 bases between. The CDR3 runs 13 residues. DNA of the CDR3: TGTGCCAGCAACAGGCAAGCTAACTATGGCTACACCTTC. Its translation is CASNRQANYGYTF.

The chain uses TRBV7-9 and TRBJ2-7; 7 nucleotides agree with TRBD1. J was trimmed by 3 bases and V by 5 bases; bases with no gene match: 13. The CDR3 has 16 residues. Germline V gene data show CDR1 as SEHNR and CDR2 as FQNEAQ (reference sequence). DNA of the CDR3: TGTGCCAGCAGCCCAAGGACAGGTCTCTACAACTACGAGCAGTACTTC. Translating gives CASSPRTGLYNYEQYF.

The CDR3 protein is CASSYSRGVMDTEAFF. The CDR3 DNA follows: TGTGCCAGCAGTTACTCGCGGGGCGTTATGGACACTGAAGCTTTCTTT. The J gene is TRBJ1-1, the V gene TRBV6-6; D perhaps matches TRBD1 (5 bases). Deletions cut 0 bases from V and 3 bases from J, with 14 bases between. CDR3 length: 16 amino acids. CDR1 is MNHNY and CDR2 is SVGAGI in the germline V gene (reference sequence).

V is TRBV4-3 and J is TRBJ2-7; 10 nucleotides match TRBD1. Losses at the gene ends were 1 base for V and 4 bases for J; bases not matched to a gene: 7. CDR3 size: 16 residues. Germline-derived CDR1 and CDR2 are LGHNA and YSLEER. In DNA, the CDR3 is TGCGCCAGCAGCCAAGGAACCGGGACAGGGGATTACGAGCAGTACTTC. Its translation: CASSQGTGTGDYEQYF.

CDR3 region: CATSDVRASGANVLTF. The CDR3 DNA reads as TGTGCCACCAGTGACGTACGAGCCTCTGGGGCCAACGTCCTGACTTTC. The chain recombines TRBV24-1 with TRBJ2-6; no firm D call. This CDR3 spans 16 amino acids. The V end was cut by 4 bases, the J end by 0 bases, with 9 bases between. The V gene's germline CDR1 is KGHDR and CDR2 SFDVKD.

The chain couples TRBV2 to TRBJ2-1; 11 nucleotides agree with TRBD2. The CDR3 loop spans 15 amino acids. V shed 6 bases, J shed 5 bases, and the junction held 6 bases outside the gene matches. The germline V gene has CDR1 SNHLY and CDR2 FYNNEI. This CDR3 is CASRRRLAGNNEQFF. CDR3 coding DNA: TGTGCCAGCAGGAGGAGACTAGCGGGGAACAATGAGCAGTTCTTC. The whole variable domain, remainder taken from reference TRBV2 and TRBJ2-1, is EPEVTQTPSHQVTQMGQEVILRCVPISNHLYFYWYRQILGQKVEFLVSFYNNEISEKSEIFDDQFSVERPDGSNFTLKIRSTKLEDSAMYFCASRRRLAGNNEQFFGPGTRLTVL.

This clone was picked up one time. The chain combines TRBV7-9 with TRBJ1-2, with unresolved D. Trimming shortened V by 0 bases and J by 6 bases, and 14 bases separated the two germline ends. Germline V gives CDR1 SEHNR, CDR2 FQNEAQ (reference sequence). The CDR3 is made up of 15 amino acids. DNA of the CDR3: TGTGCCAGCAGCTTAGCGGCTGGACTGAGGAATGGCTACACCTTC. Amino acids: CASSLAAGLRNGYTF.

The chain joins TRBV5-1 to TRBJ1-1; TRBD1 might be the D (6 bases). CDR1 and CDR2 from the germline V gene are SGHRS and YFSETQ. The CDR3 extends over 16 amino acids. Trimming left V 4 bases short and J 1 base short, with 17 bases between. The CDR3, as DNA: TGCGCCAGCAGCCCCGTGGACAGAGTCTCGAACACTGAAGCTTTCTTT. It codes for CASSPVDRVSNTEAFF.

The V call is TRBV6-5, the J call TRBJ1-6; D is perhaps TRBD1 (6 bases). This CDR3 region has 12 residues. Looked up from germline, CDR1 is MNHEY and CDR2 is SVGAGI. With 10 bases removed from V and 7 bases from J, the gap between germline ends came to 11 bases. The chain's CDR3 is CAITGPNSPLHF. The CDR3 coding sequence is TGTGCCATCACAGGGCCCAATTCACCCCTCCACTTT.

This chain connects TRBV28 to TRBJ1-5; D ambiguous. The CDR3 loop spans 13 amino acids. CDR1 and CDR2 from the germline V gene are MDHEN and SYDVKM. V lost 6 bases and J lost 11, with 17 bases in between. CDR3 nucleotide sequence: TGTGCCAGCAGGGATAACACGGTTGGAGCCCAGCATTTT. The encoded protein is CASRDNTVGAQHF. Complete variable domain (other parts from reference TRBV28 and TRBJ1-5): DVKVTQSSRYLVKRTGEKVFLECVQDMDHENMFWYRQDPGLGLRLIYFSYDVKMKEKGDIPEGYSVSREKKERFSLILESASTNQTSMYLCASRDNTVGAQHFGDGTRLSIL.

The rearrangement joins TRBV6-5 to TRBJ2-1; the D is unclear. The CDR3 loop spans 15 amino acids. With 2 bases removed from V and 3 bases from J, the gap between germline ends came to 11 bases. The germline CDR1 and CDR2 sequences are MNHEY and SVGAGI. Here the CDR3 reads CASSYLPEVYNEQFF. CDR3 bases: TGTGCCAGCAGTTACCTCCCAGAGGTCTACAATGAGCAGTTCTTC.

The V gene is TRBV30, the J gene TRBJ1-4, with D possibly TRBD1 on 5 matching bases. Per germline, CDR1 GTSNPN and CDR2 SVGIG (reference sequence). The V end lost 1 base, the J end lost 13 bases, and 16 bases lay between the germline ends. The length of the CDR3 is 13 residues. The CDR3 bases are TGTGCCTGGAGTGGGGACGGGGAGGGCGGACTGTTTTTT. Protein sequence: CAWSGDGEGGLFF.

This sequence joins TRBV7-3 and TRBJ2-3; the match to TRBD2 covers 9 bases. The CDR3 sequence is 16 residues long. J was trimmed by 3 bases and V by 5 bases; bases with no gene match: 9. Per germline, CDR1 SGHTA and CDR2 FQGTGA. The CDR3 protein is CASSTGSGGYTDTQYF. The CDR3 coding sequence is TGTGCCAGCAGCACCGGGAGCGGGGGGTATACAGATACGCAGTATTTT.

CDR3 in amino acids: CASSPRSNKDTQYF. The CDR3 DNA is TGTGCCAGCAGCCCTCGGTCGAATAAGGATACGCAGTATTTT. The chain combines TRBV9 with TRBJ2-3; D is uncertain. This CDR3 is 14 amino acids long. V was clipped by 4 bases and J by 6 bases, with 15 bases between them. The germline CDR1 and CDR2 sequences are SGDLS and YYNGEE. Based on the CDR3 plus reference TRBV9 and TRBJ2-3, the full variable domain is DSGVTQTPKHLITATGQRVTLRCSPRSGDLSVYWYQQSLDQGLQFLIQYYNGEERAKGNILERFSAQQFPDLHSELNLSSLELGDSALYFCASSPRSNKDTQYFGPGTRLTVL.

CDR3 in DNA: TGTGCCAGCAGTTTACCCCGGACAGGGGAGTGGGTCTCTGGGGCCAACGTCCTGACTTTC. Translating it yields CASSLPRTGEWVSGANVLTF. This chain joins TRBV28 and TRBJ2-6; 9 nucleotides align to TRBD1. The CDR3 runs to 20 residues. Trimming cost V 2 bases and J 0 bases; bases outside gene matches: 11. Germline CDR1 MDHEN, CDR2 SYDVKM.

A note on this clone: At the DNA level, this CDR3 is encoded by other sequences in the same sample as well. V gene TRBV9 combines with J gene TRBJ1-1, with TRBD1 as a possible D gene (6 bases). Trimming took 0 bases from V and 0 from J, leaving 9 bases between them. Germline CDR1 and CDR2: SGDLS and YYNGEE. The CDR3 consists of 15 residues. The CDR3 DNA is TGTGCCAGCAGCGTAGGAGACAGGCTGAACACTGAAGCTTTCTTT. Translated, it gives CASSVGDRLNTEAFF.

This clone was observed a single time. One end of the junction fails to match germline, which may point to a read error. J is TRBJ1-3 and V is TRBV7-2; TRBD1 is a possible D gene (6 bases). Germline V gene lookup returns CDR1 SGHTA and CDR2 FQGNSA. The CDR3 spans 16 residues. In DNA form, the CDR3 reads TGTGCTAGCAGCGCCCTCGGACAGTGGGATGGAAACACCATATATTTT. Protein product: CASSALGQWDGNTIYF. Supplemented by reference TRBV7-2 and TRBJ1-3, the full variable domain reads GAGVSQSPSNKVTEKGKDVELRCDPISGHTALYWYRQSLGQGLEFLIYFQGNSAPDKSGLPSDRFSAERTGGSVSTLTIQRTQQEDSAVYLCASSALGQWDGNTIYFGEGSWLTVV.